This TCR beta chain was found in a study of T cells in Graves' hyperthyroidism and ophthalmopathy. Study information: Peripheral blood specimens were obtained at initial diagnosis, prior to any treatment. Notes on the study in general: A model built on 13 V-J features separated ophthalmopathy from stable hyperthyroidism. The model's output predicted ophthalmopathy at a median of about 6.5 months prior to onset.

V lost 9 bases, J lost 5 bases, and 17 bases lay in between. The CDR3 totals 13 residues. RNA transcripts yielded amplified TCR beta CDR3 regions. HTBI primers drove first-round RT-PCR of the TCR CDR3. MiXCR, applied by TCRdb to the multiplex PCR reads, yields one record per CDR3 protein. Of about 400,000 distinct CDR3 sequences in the sample, around 25% were seen once. Stable disease denoted Graves' hyperthyroidism without ophthalmopathy progression within 18 months. This clonotype appeared a few times. The antigen is not known. V is TRBV12-3 or TRBV12-4 and J is TRBJ2-7; D assignment may be TRBD1 or TRBD2 (6 bases each). This clonotype was obtained from a man between 45 and 60 years old with Graves' hyperthyroidism. Sequenced sample: blood. The CDR3 DNA reads as TGTGCCAGTAGGGAAAAGGGGGGCCACGAGCAGTACTTC. Translated: CASREKGGHEQYF.